The TCR beta chain under discussion was sequenced for a study of cytomegalovirus exposure and HLA in healthy donors. This PCR relied on a set of 60 Vbeta primers and 13 Jbeta primers. Sequencing was performed with immunoSEQ multiplex PCR; in TCRdb, only in-frame clones are kept and a portion is missing. This table has about 190,000 clones, approximately 80% appearing once. Comments on this clone: Its antigen is undetermined.

General study findings and limits: In all likelihood, a cluster of highly shared sequence variants was a sequencing artifact. A previous analysis found most TCR beta V segments productive roughly 90% or roughly 30% of the time.

Sequencing was carried out using PBMCs. The sequence was obtained from a boy between 2 and 15 years old in good health and CMV-seronegative.

The CDR3 reads CASSQRGLAGSTDTQYF. DNA of the CDR3: TGTGCCAGCAGCCAAAGAGGACTAGCGGGGTCCACAGATACGCAGTATTTT. This sequence joins TRBV14 and TRBJ2-3; TRBD2 aligns across 12 bases. This CDR3 is 17 amino acids long. The V segment lost 2 bases and the J segment 2 bases; nucleotides outside the gene matches: 5. Germline assignment: CDR1 SGHDN and CDR2 FVKESK.